A single sample gave rise to the 9 T cell receptor beta chains below, sequenced in a study of OX40 agonist ivuxolimab in advanced cancers. The library came from the immunoSEQ multiplex PCR assay. Drawn from immuneACCESS, this table holds only the in-frame rearrangements with V and J called that TCRdb kept. Clones are partly lost; checked studies trace under half to an unresolved V gene and leave the rest unexplained. For this sample the table gives tens of thousands of clones, of which 87% were detected only once. 16% of the sample goes to the ten largest clones. This sample comprised CD4+ or CD8+ T cells sorted from blood, obtained in a trial of the OX40 agonist ivuxolimab. The source is an adult with an advanced solid tumor such as melanoma, head and neck, liver or kidney cancer.

This chain connects TRBV14 to TRBJ2-7, with a possible D match to TRBD1 (5 bases). This CDR3 contains 13 residues. CDR1 and CDR2 (germline): SGHDN, FVKESK. Trimming cost V 3 bases and J 3 bases, with 9 bases left between them. The CDR3 DNA follows: TGTGCCAGCAGCCATATGACAGTCTACGAGCAGTACTTC. The encoded protein is CASSHMTVYEQYF.

This clone was recorded only once. The rearrangement uses TRBV28 and TRBJ2-6; no clear D gene. CDR3 size: 15 residues. Per germline, CDR1 MDHEN and CDR2 SYDVKM. The V end was cut by 5 bases, the J end by 4 bases, with 12 bases between. CDR3 coding DNA: TGTGCCAGCAGTCGTCAGAGTGCCGGGGCCAACGTCCTGACTTTC. It encodes CASSRQSAGANVLTF.

The chain has TRBV11-2 and TRBJ2-3; 14 nucleotides agree with TRBD2. Germline V gene sequence: CDR1 SGHAT, CDR2 FQNNGV. V dropped 1 base and J dropped 0; count of bases not matched to a gene: 3. The CDR3 spans 18 residues. This chain's CDR3 is CASSLGTSGGSSTDTQYF. The DNA for the CDR3 is TGTGCCAGCAGCTTAGGGACTAGCGGGGGGTCTAGCACAGATACGCAGTATTTT.

V and J are TRBV29-1 and TRBJ2-5; 10 nucleotides agree with TRBD1. The CDR3 length is 14 residues. V lost 1 base and J lost 7; bases outside the gene matches: 6. The germline gives CDR1 SQVTM, CDR2 ANQGSEA. The CDR3 loop is CSVEGQGAWGTQYF. CDR3 nucleotide sequence: TGCAGCGTTGAAGGACAGGGGGCCTGGGGGACCCAGTACTTC.

This clone was found once. The chain employs TRBV15 and TRBJ2-3; possibly TRBD1 for D (6 bases). CDR3 size: 14 residues. Trimming stripped 3 bases from V and 1 base from J, with 8 bases between. Germline CDR1 reads LNHNV; CDR2 reads YYDKDF (reference sequence). CDR3 amino acids: CATSRGAGTDTQYF. The CDR3 bases are TGTGCCACCAGCAGGGGGGCGGGCACAGATACGCAGTATTTT.

V and J are TRBV19 and TRBJ2-5; 13 nucleotides match TRBD2. This CDR3 comprises 17 residues. Germline values: CDR1 LNHDA, CDR2 SQIVND (reference sequence). V lost 6 bases to trimming and J lost 8 bases; unmatched junction nucleotides: 15. The CDR3 nucleotides are TGTGCCAGTAGCAGGACTAGCGGGAGCAGGCGGAGCGATACCCAGTACTTC. This gives the protein CASSRTSGSRRSDTQYF.

This chain joins TRBV30 and TRBJ1-5; no clear D gene. Germline lookup yields CDR1 GTSNPN and CDR2 SVGIG (reference sequence). The CDR3 is 14 residues long. V gave up 0 bases and J gave up 2 bases, with 8 bases separating them. In DNA, the CDR3 is TGTGCCTGGAGTGTAAGATCCGGCAATCAGCCCCAGCATTTT. It translates to CAWSVRSGNQPQHF.

V gene TRBV6-1 combines with J gene TRBJ1-1, with D possibly TRBD1 on 6 matching bases. Trimming cost V 4 bases and J 1 base, with 7 bases left between them. Germline V gene data show CDR1 as MNHNS and CDR2 as SASEGT. The length of the CDR3 is 13 residues. The CDR3 spells CASSVGQNTEAFF. The CDR3 DNA reads TGTGCCAGCAGTGTGGGACAGAACACTGAAGCTTTCTTT.

This clone has a single count. The genes are TRBV18 and TRBJ2-6, with D possibly TRBD2 on 7 matching bases. This CDR3 region has 14 residues. CDR1 is KGHSH and CDR2 is LQKENI in the germline V gene. V lost 6 bases, J lost 4 bases, and 10 bases lay in between. The CDR3 reads CASSGGLGANVLTF. For the CDR3, the DNA is TGTGCCAGCTCCGGGGGGCTAGGGGCCAACGTCCTGACTTTC.